These 14 T cell receptor beta chains were all obtained from the same sample, sequenced in a study of blood T cell repertoires in COVID-19. This table comes from immunoSEQ multiplex PCR, and its TCRdb copy is limited to in-frame clones, with some not included. The sample lists under 250,000 clones; 65% to 85% were seen once. The sequencing sample was made of peripheral blood. Every receptor here comes from a woman in her thirties who had recovered from COVID-19.

The rearrangement uses TRBV9 and TRBJ2-7; the match to TRBD2 covers 9 bases. This CDR3 region has 15 residues. The germline CDR1 and CDR2 sequences are SGDLS and YYNGEE. V lost 3 bases, J lost 2 bases, and 6 bases stayed unmatched. The CDR3, as DNA: TGTGCCAGCAGCGCCTCGACTAGCGGAGCCTACGAGCAGTACTTC. This codes for CASSASTSGAYEQYF.

This clone was seen only a few times. This sequence joins TRBV19 and TRBJ2-6; D unresolved. V was trimmed by 5 bases and J by 0 bases, leaving 14 bases between them. The CDR3 runs to 17 residues. The germline gives CDR1 LNHDA, CDR2 SQIVND (reference sequence). This CDR3 reads CASSFNSQVSGANVLTF. The CDR3 DNA follows: TGTGCCAGTAGTTTCAACAGCCAAGTCTCTGGGGCCAACGTCCTGACTTTC.

The chain joins TRBV2 to TRBJ1-1; D gene uncertain. V was shortened by 7 bases and J by 8 bases, with 14 bases between the two germline ends. Germline CDR1 reads SNHLY; CDR2 reads FYNNEI. This CDR3 spans 12 amino acids. CDR3 sequence (DNA): TGTGCCAGCATTCCAGTGAGGTCCGAAGCTTTCTTT. It specifies CASIPVRSEAFF.

V and J are TRBV6-6 and TRBJ2-7, with 7 nucleotides matching TRBD2. Germline V lookup: CDR1 MNHNY, CDR2 SVGAGI (reference sequence). V was pared by 5 bases and J by 3 bases, with 13 bases of the junction left unmatched. The CDR3 loop spans 16 amino acids. For the CDR3, the DNA is TGTGCCAGCAGTGGGGGGGGAGGTCTAATGGTCTACGAGCAGTACTTC. Its translation: CASSGGGGLMVYEQYF.

The V call is TRBV5-1, the J call TRBJ2-3; 11 bases are a match to TRBD2. V was clipped by 4 bases and J by 1 base; unmatched bases: 11. The V gene's germline CDR1 is SGHRS and CDR2 YFSETQ. This CDR3 is 18 amino acids long. This CDR3 reads CASSLYILAGEGTDTQYF. The CDR3 nucleotides are TGCGCCAGCAGCCTGTATATACTAGCGGGAGAGGGCACAGATACGCAGTATTTT.

This chain joins TRBV7-9 and TRBJ2-5; D not certain. Per the germline V gene, CDR1 is SEHNR and CDR2 is FQNEAQ (reference sequence). CDR3 size: 16 residues. Deletions cut 5 bases from V and 0 bases from J, with 16 bases between. Here the CDR3 DNA reads TGTGCCAGCAGCAGAAACGGCTATCGGGACCAAGAGACCCAGTACTTC. Protein: CASSRNGYRDQETQYF.

This chain uses TRBV5-4 with TRBJ2-1; maybe TRBD2 (6 bases). CDR3 size: 15 residues. The V gene lost 0 bases and the J gene lost 10 bases, with 17 bases spanning the gap. The germline CDR1 and CDR2 sequences are SGHNT and YYREEE (reference sequence). DNA for the CDR3: TGTGCCAGCAGCTTGGAGGGGTCTTATGGGGGGGAGCAGTTCTTC. Translation gives CASSLEGSYGGEQFF.

The CDR3 is CASRSQAGEQYF. CDR3 bases: TGTGCCAGCAGGTCCCAAGCAGGCGAGCAGTACTTC. The chain carries TRBV28 and TRBJ2-7; D remains unclear. Germline values: CDR1 MDHEN, CDR2 SYDVKM. The CDR3 is 12 residues long. V was trimmed by 6 bases and J by 6 bases, leaving 12 bases between them.

The chain employs TRBV28 and TRBJ1-2; TRBD1 agrees at 7 bases. Trimming cost V 10 bases and J 0 bases; bases outside gene matches: 8. The CDR3 contains 14 residues. The germline CDR1 and CDR2 sequences are MDHEN and SYDVKM. In DNA form, the CDR3 reads TGTGCCACCCCGGGGACAGATACTAACTATGGCTACACCTTC. Protein sequence: CATPGTDTNYGYTF.

This clone has just one count. This chain links TRBV11-2 with TRBJ2-6; no clear D gene. This CDR3 is built from 14 residues. V was shortened by 6 bases and J by 0 bases, with 6 bases between the two germline ends. The germline CDR1 and CDR2 sequences are SGHAT and FQNNGV. The DNA of the CDR3 is TGTGCCAGCAGTTTTCGCTCTGGGGCCAACGTCCTGACTTTC. Its translation: CASSFRSGANVLTF.

V and J are TRBV15 and TRBJ1-2; the match to TRBD1 covers 7 bases. The CDR3 length is 14 residues. The V segment lost 0 bases and the J segment 7 bases; nucleotides outside the gene matches: 5. Germline lookup yields CDR1 LNHNV and CDR2 YYDKDF (reference sequence). The CDR3 bases are TGTGCCACCAGCAGAGATAAGGGGGCTGCTGGCTACACCTTC. This encodes CATSRDKGAAGYTF.

This clone was seen only once. The chain couples TRBV27 to TRBJ2-1; 9 bases line up with TRBD2. The trim removed 7 bases at V and 4 bases at J, leaving 11 bases unmatched. The CDR3 covers 16 residues. Germline V gene sequence: CDR1 MNHEY, CDR2 SMNVEV (reference sequence). As DNA, the CDR3 is TGTGCCAGCACCCCCGTAGCGGGGGAACTTTACAATGAGCAGTTCTTC. This gives the protein CASTPVAGELYNEQFF.

The chain uses TRBV14 and TRBJ2-1; 12 bases line up with TRBD2. After removal of 1 base from V and 1 base from J, the junction contained 11 bases not matched to a gene. The CDR3 spans 20 residues. Germline lookup yields CDR1 SGHDN and CDR2 FVKESK. CDR3 sequence: CASSQGLAGVALRSYNEQFF. The CDR3 DNA is TGTGCCAGCAGCCAAGGACTAGCGGGAGTTGCGTTGCGGTCCTACAATGAGCAGTTCTTC. The full variable domain, in which reference TRBV14 and TRBJ2-1 provide the parts outside the CDR3, is EAGVTQFPSHSVIEKGQTVTLRCDPISGHDNLYWYRRVMGKEIKFLLHFVKESKQDESGMPNNRFLAERTGGTYSTLKVQPAELEDSGVYFCASSQGLAGVALRSYNEQFFGPGTRLTVL.

In the case of this clone: Within the sample, other DNA sequences also encode this same CDR3. This rearrangement joins TRBV5-1 to TRBJ2-5; weak D call: TRBD1 (7 bases). Germline loops: CDR1 SGHRS, CDR2 YFSETQ. This CDR3 region has 14 residues. V gave up 0 bases and J gave up 4 bases, with 10 bases separating them. The CDR3 reads CASSLGQGGETQYF. The CDR3 DNA reads TGCGCCAGCAGCTTGGGACAGGGAGGAGAGACCCAGTACTTC.